Shown below are 6 T cell receptor beta chains from a single sample sequenced in a study of T cells in narcolepsy. Using immunoSEQ multiplex PCR, the repertoire was profiled, and TCRdb retains in-frame clones only, with some absent. The data hold 25,000 to 35,000 clones, with roughly 83% observed a single time. The sequencing sample was made of CD45RA- memory CD4+ T cells from PBMCs. These receptors were obtained from a human donor with narcolepsy.

Only a few counts were recorded for this clone. The CDR3 is CASSPTRENTEAFF. The CDR3 bases are TGCGCCAGCAGCCCTACCCGGGAGAACACTGAAGCTTTCTTT. The V call is TRBV4-3, the J call TRBJ1-1; D unclear. The ends were cut back, 4 bases at V and 1 base at J, with 10 bases in the middle. This CDR3 has 14 amino acids. CDR1 is LGHNA and CDR2 is YSLEER in the germline V gene.

This chain joins TRBV11-2 and TRBJ1-3; TRBD1 matches 10 bases. Germline V gives CDR1 SGHAT, CDR2 FQNNGV. Trimming cost V 5 bases and J 4 bases; bases outside gene matches: 5. The CDR3 spans 15 residues. The CDR3 DNA reads as TGTGCCAGCAGCATGACAGGGGGCGTAGGAAACACCATATATTTT. Translating gives CASSMTGGVGNTIYF.

V and J are TRBV7-9 and TRBJ2-5, with D unresolved. Germline CDR1 and CDR2: SEHNR and FQNEAQ (reference sequence). The CDR3 totals 13 residues. V was shortened by 5 bases and J by 3 bases, with 10 bases between the two germline ends. CDR3 in amino acids: CASSQESKETQYF. The DNA for the CDR3 is TGTGCCAGCAGCCAGGAGTCTAAAGAGACCCAGTACTTC.

The genes are TRBV28 and TRBJ2-2; 8 bases map to TRBD1. Germline-derived CDR1 and CDR2 are MDHEN and SYDVKM. The CDR3 is 15 residues long. J was trimmed by 2 bases and V by 3 bases; bases with no gene match: 2. CDR3 DNA: TGTGCCAGCAGTTTGGACAGGGACAACACCGGGGAGCTGTTTTTT. Translating gives CASSLDRDNTGELFF.

As concerns this clone: The same CDR3 can be traced to other DNA sequences in this sample. The chain couples TRBV7-9 to TRBJ1-1, with D unclear. V lost 1 base and J lost 1, with 7 bases in between. This CDR3 is built from 14 residues. The V gene's germline CDR1 is SEHNR and CDR2 FQNEAQ (reference sequence). In DNA form, the CDR3 reads TGTGCCAGCAGCTTAGGGACGGCGAACACTGAAGCTTTCTTT. Translating it yields CASSLGTANTEAFF.

V is TRBV5-1 and J is TRBJ2-7; D unresolved. This CDR3 contains 16 residues. V lost 4 bases to trimming and J lost 0 bases, with 17 bases between them. CDR1 and CDR2 from the germline V gene are SGHRS and YFSETQ. The chain's CDR3 is CASSPFGGSSSYEQYF. The CDR3 DNA sequence: TGCGCCAGCAGCCCTTTCGGCGGAAGTAGCTCCTACGAGCAGTACTTC.